Below, 18 T cell receptor beta chains from the same sample are listed, as sequenced in a study of CD8 T cells in ankylosing spondylitis. TCRdb passed the 5' RACE reads through MiXCR, listing each CDR3 protein once. The sample gives about 160,000 distinct CDR3 sequences, 44% of which show up once; 13% to 15% is in the top ten. Sequenced sample: synovial fluid, either unsorted or a sorted T cell fraction (not recorded which). These receptors all come from a male donor with ankylosing spondylitis.

This clonotype was observed a handful of times. J is TRBJ1-1 and V is TRBV9; D is ambiguous. CDR1 and CDR2 from the germline V gene are SGDLS and YYNGEE. The CDR3 is 14 amino acids. Between the trimmed V and J ends, which lost 0 bases and 8 bases, there was a span of 14 bases. CDR3 in amino acids: CASSVGPPVSEAFF. CDR3 sequence (DNA): TGTGCCAGCAGCGTAGGACCGCCCGTGTCGGAAGCTTTCTTT. The full variable domain, with the rest looked up from reference TRBV9 and TRBJ1-1, is DSGVTQTPKHLITATGQRVTLRCSPRSGDLSVYWYQQSLDQGLQFLIQYYNGEERAKGNILERFSAQQFPDLHSELNLSSLELGDSALYFCASSVGPPVSEAFFGQGTRLTVV.

The J gene is TRBJ2-5, the V gene TRBV6-1; TRBD2 matches 8 bases. V lost 10 bases to trimming and J lost 4 bases; unmatched junction nucleotides: 8. This CDR3 has 13 amino acids. Germline lookup yields CDR1 MNHNS and CDR2 SASEGT. CDR3 sequence (DNA): TGTGCCACCCGGGAGGGGGGTGTAGAGACCCAGTACTTC. Residues: CATREGGVETQYF.

A few counts support this clonotype. The chain recombines TRBV6-2 or TRBV6-3 with TRBJ1-1; D remains unclear. Trimming took 6 bases from V and 1 from J, leaving 12 bases between them. The CDR3 extends over 14 amino acids. Germline V gene lookup returns CDR1 MNHEY and CDR2 SVGEGT. CDR3 in amino acids: CASSLNTENTEAFF. In nucleotides, the CDR3 is TGTGCCAGCAGCCTCAACACCGAGAACACTGAAGCTTTCTTT.

The chain recombines TRBV20-1 with TRBJ2-1; D gene uncertain. There are 15 residues in the CDR3. V was clipped by 5 bases and J by 3 bases, with 17 bases between them. Germline assignment: CDR1 DFQATT and CDR2 SNEGSKA (reference sequence). The CDR3 coding sequence is TGCAGTGCTGGTAGTCTCGAGTGGGACTACAATGAGCAGTTCTTC. Protein sequence: CSAGSLEWDYNEQFF.

The V and J genes are TRBV5-1 and TRBJ2-5; D is unresolved. Germline CDR1 is SGHRS and CDR2 is YFSETQ. The V and J ends lost 4 bases and 9 bases respectively, with 19 bases between them. The CDR3 runs 14 residues. The DNA for the CDR3 is TGCGCCAGCAGCGGCTCCGGACGAGTATGGGCCCAGTACTTC. Encoded protein: CASSGSGRVWAQYF.

There are a few counts of this clonotype. This chain connects TRBV3-1 to TRBJ2-1, with a possible D match to TRBD2 (6 bases). This CDR3 comprises 16 residues. V was shortened by 3 bases and J by 0 bases, with 12 bases between the two germline ends. The V gene's germline CDR1 is LGHDT and CDR2 YNNKEL (reference sequence). Here the CDR3 DNA reads TGTGCCAGCAGCCACGAGACTAGTTACTCCTACAATGAGCAGTTCTTC. Protein sequence: CASSHETSYSYNEQFF.

V usage is TRBV7-2 and J usage is TRBJ2-7; 7 bases are a match to TRBD1. The CDR3 spans 16 residues. The V segment lost 4 bases and the J segment 2 bases; nucleotides outside the gene matches: 11. CDR1 and CDR2 (germline): SGHTA, FQGNSA. CDR3 sequence reads: CASSSPSGTVTYEQYF. The CDR3 region has the DNA TGTGCCAGCAGCTCCCCCTCCGGGACAGTGACCTACGAGCAGTACTTC.

J is TRBJ1-2 and V is TRBV10-3; 7 bases map to TRBD1. Germline CDR1 ENHRY, CDR2 SYGVKD. With 6 bases clipped from V and 8 bases from J, the junction kept 9 bases outside the gene matches. The CDR3 is made up of 13 amino acids. CDR3 loop: CAIRDRPLRGYTF. As DNA, the CDR3 is TGTGCCATCAGGGACAGGCCGCTCCGGGGCTACACCTTC.

V gene TRBV12-3 or TRBV12-4 combines with J gene TRBJ2-7; TRBD2 matches at 14 bases. Trimming took 3 bases from V and 3 from J; bases not matched to a gene: 16. This CDR3 is 20 amino acids long. The CDR3 sequence is CASSLRRTSGRNIYVYEQYF. CDR3 nucleotides: TGTGCCAGCAGTTTGAGGAGGACTAGCGGGAGGAACATCTACGTCTACGAGCAGTACTTC.

The chain recombines TRBV29-1 with TRBJ2-1; D may be TRBD1 or TRBD2 (5 bases each). CDR1 and CDR2 (germline): SQVTM, ANQGSEA. Deletions cut 6 bases from V and 2 bases from J, with 14 bases between. This CDR3 has 14 residues. This CDR3 is CSVASGTPYNEQFF. The CDR3 region has the DNA TGCAGCGTGGCTTCCGGGACCCCCTACAATGAGCAGTTCTTC.

The chain carries TRBV7-8 and TRBJ2-2; 12 bases agree with TRBD2. The CDR3 has 17 amino acids. Germline V gene lookup returns CDR1 SGHVS and CDR2 FQNEAQ. Trimming removed 5 bases from V and 2 bases from J; junction bases left unmatched: 6. The CDR3 DNA is TGTGCCAGCAGCCTAGGGACTAGCGGGCTCAACACCGGGGAGCTGTTTTTT. Translated, it gives CASSLGTSGLNTGELFF.

This chain joins TRBV25-1 and TRBJ2-5; 10 positions agree with TRBD1. Per the germline V gene, CDR1 is MGHDK and CDR2 is SYGVNS. There are 16 residues in the CDR3. V lost 2 bases and J lost 5; bases outside the gene matches: 8. The CDR3 DNA sequence: TGTGCCAGCAGTGAACTCTTAGGGACAGGGGTTGAGACCCAGTACTTC. Protein: CASSELLGTGVETQYF.

This clonotype turned up a few times. The V gene is TRBV12-3 or TRBV12-4, the J gene TRBJ2-5, with D unresolved. V lost 8 bases and J lost 5, with 9 bases in between. This CDR3 has 11 amino acids. The CDR3 spells CASSQWETQYF. CDR3 sequence (DNA): TGTGCCAGCTCCCAGTGGGAGACCCAGTACTTC.

In its sample, this clonotype was seen a few times. V is TRBV7-9 and J is TRBJ2-1; D is perhaps TRBD2 (5 bases). The CDR3 is made up of 16 amino acids. Germline V gene lookup returns CDR1 SEHNR and CDR2 FQNEAQ (reference sequence). V lost 1 base to trimming and J lost 1 base, with 11 bases between them. CDR3 sequence reads: CASSLGAVNSYNEQFF. The CDR3 coding sequence is TGTGCCAGCAGCTTAGGAGCGGTAAATTCCTACAATGAGCAGTTCTTC.

The gene calls are TRBV28 and TRBJ2-2; D not certain. Germline V lookup: CDR1 MDHEN, CDR2 SYDVKM. V lost 8 bases, J lost 9 bases, and 13 bases lay in between. The CDR3 spans 12 residues. The CDR3 protein is CASRAYTRELFF. In DNA form, the CDR3 reads TGTGCCAGCCGTGCCTACACTCGGGAGCTGTTTTTT.

V usage is TRBV10-3 and J usage is TRBJ2-7, with 9 bases aligning to TRBD1. With V trimmed by 3 bases and J by 2 bases, 2 bases remained unmatched. CDR1 and CDR2 from the germline V gene are ENHRY and SYGVKD. CDR3 size: 14 residues. The CDR3 loop is CAISEGTGPYEQYF. The CDR3 DNA is TGTGCCATCAGTGAAGGGACAGGGCCCTACGAGCAGTACTTC.

J is TRBJ2-7 and V is TRBV10-3; 7 positions match TRBD2. J was trimmed by 2 bases and V by 10 bases; bases with no gene match: 8. The V gene's germline CDR1 is ENHRY and CDR2 SYGVKD. The CDR3 contains 13 residues. CDR3 in DNA: TGTGCCAACTGGGAGGGTCCCCCCTACGAGCAGTACTTC. Its protein is CANWEGPPYEQYF.

This chain links TRBV4-1 with TRBJ2-7; TRBD2 matches at 11 bases. Germline assignment: CDR1 MGHRA and CDR2 YSYEKL. The CDR3 loop spans 16 amino acids. With V trimmed by 4 bases and J by 1 base, 6 bases remained unmatched. The CDR3 region is CASSLHTSGSSYEQYF. The DNA for the CDR3 is TGCGCCAGCAGCCTTCATACTAGCGGGAGTTCCTACGAGCAGTACTTC.